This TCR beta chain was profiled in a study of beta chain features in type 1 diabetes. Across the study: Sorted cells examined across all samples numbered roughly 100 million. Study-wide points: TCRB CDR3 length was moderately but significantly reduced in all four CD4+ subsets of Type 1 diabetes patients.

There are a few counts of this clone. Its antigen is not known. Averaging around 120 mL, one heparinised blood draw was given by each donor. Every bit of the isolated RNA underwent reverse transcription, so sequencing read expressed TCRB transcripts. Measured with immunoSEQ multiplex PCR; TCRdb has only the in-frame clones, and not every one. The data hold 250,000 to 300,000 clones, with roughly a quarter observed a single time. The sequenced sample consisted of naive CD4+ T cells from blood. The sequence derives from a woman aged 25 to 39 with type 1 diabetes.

In nucleotides, the CDR3 is TGTGCCTGGGGCTGGGAGACCCAGTACTTC. This translates into CAWGWETQYF. The rearrangement links TRBV30 to TRBJ2-5; no clear D gene. Germline V lookup: CDR1 GTSNPN, CDR2 SVGIG (reference sequence). Deletions cut 5 bases from V and 5 bases from J, with 6 bases between. This CDR3 has 10 amino acids.